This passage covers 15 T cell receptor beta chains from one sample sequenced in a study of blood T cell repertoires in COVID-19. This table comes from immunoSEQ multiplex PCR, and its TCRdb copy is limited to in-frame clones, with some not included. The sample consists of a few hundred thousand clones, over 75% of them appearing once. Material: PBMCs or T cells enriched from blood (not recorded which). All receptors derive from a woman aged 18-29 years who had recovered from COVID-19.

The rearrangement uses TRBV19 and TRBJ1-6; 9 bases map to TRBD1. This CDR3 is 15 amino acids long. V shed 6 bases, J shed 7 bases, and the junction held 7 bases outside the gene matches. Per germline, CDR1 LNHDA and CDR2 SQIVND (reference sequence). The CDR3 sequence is CASSRTGVRNSPLHF. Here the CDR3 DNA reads TGTGCCAGTAGCCGGACAGGGGTAAGGAATTCACCCCTCCACTTT.

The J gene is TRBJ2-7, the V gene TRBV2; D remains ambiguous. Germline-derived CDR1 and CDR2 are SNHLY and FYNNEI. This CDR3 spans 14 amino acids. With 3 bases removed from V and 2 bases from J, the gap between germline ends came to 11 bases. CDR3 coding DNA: TGTGCCAGCAGTGATGGGCAGTTGCCCTACGAGCAGTACTTC. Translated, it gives CASSDGQLPYEQYF.

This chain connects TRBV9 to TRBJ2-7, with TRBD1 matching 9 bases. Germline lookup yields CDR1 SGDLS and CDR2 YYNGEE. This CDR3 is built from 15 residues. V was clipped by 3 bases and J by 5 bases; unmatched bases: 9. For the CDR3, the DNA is TGTGCCAGCAGCGCCGAACAGGGGGCTCGAAACGAGCAGTACTTC. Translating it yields CASSAEQGARNEQYF.

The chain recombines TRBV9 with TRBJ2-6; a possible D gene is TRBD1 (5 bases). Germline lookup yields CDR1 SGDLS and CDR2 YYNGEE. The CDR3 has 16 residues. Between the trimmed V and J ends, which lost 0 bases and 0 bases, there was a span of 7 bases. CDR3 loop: CASSVGQSSGANVLTF. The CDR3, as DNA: TGTGCCAGCAGCGTAGGACAGTCCTCTGGGGCCAACGTCCTGACTTTC. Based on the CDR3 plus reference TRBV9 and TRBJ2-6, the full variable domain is DSGVTQTPKHLITATGQRVTLRCSPRSGDLSVYWYQQSLDQGLQFLIQYYNGEERAKGNILERFSAQQFPDLHSELNLSSLELGDSALYFCASSVGQSSGANVLTFGAGSRLTVL.

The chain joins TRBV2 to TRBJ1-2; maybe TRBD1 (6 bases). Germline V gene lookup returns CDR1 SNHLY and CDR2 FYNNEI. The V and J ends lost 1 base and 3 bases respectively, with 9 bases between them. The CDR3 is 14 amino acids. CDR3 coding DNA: TGTGCCAGCAGTGAAGGCAGGGGTTACTATGGCTACACCTTC. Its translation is CASSEGRGYYGYTF.

The CDR3 DNA reads TGTGCCAGCAGCCCCCGGACAGGGGAAGGGAATGAGCAGTTCTTC. Translation gives CASSPRTGEGNEQFF. V is TRBV6-5 and J is TRBJ2-1; 9 positions match TRBD1. Per the germline V gene, CDR1 is MNHEY and CDR2 is SVGAGI. Germline trimming cut 6 bases from V and 7 bases from J; bases unmatched to any gene: 10. This CDR3 has 15 residues.

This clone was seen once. The CDR3 spells CASSVWTGGQETQYF. In nucleotides, the CDR3 is TGTGCCAGTAGTGTTTGGACAGGGGGCCAGGAGACCCAGTACTTC. V gene TRBV19 combines with J gene TRBJ2-5, with 11 bases that match TRBD1. CDR3 length equals 15 residues. Per germline, CDR1 LNHDA and CDR2 SQIVND (reference sequence). J gave up 5 bases and V 5 bases, and 7 bases lay outside the gene matches.

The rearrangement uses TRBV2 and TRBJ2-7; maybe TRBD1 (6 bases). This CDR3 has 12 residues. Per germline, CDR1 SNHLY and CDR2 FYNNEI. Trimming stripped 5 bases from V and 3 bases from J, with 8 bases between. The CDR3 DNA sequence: TGTGCCAGCAGTAGGACAGTCTACGAGCAGTACTTC. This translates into CASSRTVYEQYF.

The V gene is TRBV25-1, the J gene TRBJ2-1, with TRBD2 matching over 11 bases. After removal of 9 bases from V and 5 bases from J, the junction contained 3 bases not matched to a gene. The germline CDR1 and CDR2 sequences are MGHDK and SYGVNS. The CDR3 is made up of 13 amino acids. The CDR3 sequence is CASSSGGDNEQFF. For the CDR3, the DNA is TGTGCCAGTAGTAGCGGGGGGGACAATGAGCAGTTCTTC.

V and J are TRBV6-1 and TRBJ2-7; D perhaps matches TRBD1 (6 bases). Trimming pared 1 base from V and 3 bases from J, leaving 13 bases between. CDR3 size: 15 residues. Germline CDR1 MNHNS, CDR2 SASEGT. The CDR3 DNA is TGTGCCAGCAGTGAAGGTTTAGGGGGATACTACGAGCAGTACTTC. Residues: CASSEGLGGYYEQYF.

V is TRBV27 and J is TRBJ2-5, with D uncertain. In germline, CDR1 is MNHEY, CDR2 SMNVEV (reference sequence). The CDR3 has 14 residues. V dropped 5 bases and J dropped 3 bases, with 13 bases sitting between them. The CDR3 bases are TGTGCCAGCAGTACGGTCCCCCAGGAAGAGACCCAGTACTTC. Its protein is CASSTVPQEETQYF.

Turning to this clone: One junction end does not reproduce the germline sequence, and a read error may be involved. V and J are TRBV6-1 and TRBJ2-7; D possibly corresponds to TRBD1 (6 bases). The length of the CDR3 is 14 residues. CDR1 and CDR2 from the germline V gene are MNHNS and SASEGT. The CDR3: CASRDSGEGHEQYF. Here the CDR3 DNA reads TGTGCCAGCCGTGATTCAGGGGAAGGGCACGAGCAGTACTTC.

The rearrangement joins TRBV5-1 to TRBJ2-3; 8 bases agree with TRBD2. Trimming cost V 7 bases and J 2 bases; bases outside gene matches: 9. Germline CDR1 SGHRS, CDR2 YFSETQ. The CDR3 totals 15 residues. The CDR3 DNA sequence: TGCGCCAGCGGGCGCCTAGCGGGCCTCACAGATACGCAGTATTTT. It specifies CASGRLAGLTDTQYF.

The CDR3 bases are TGTGCCAGCAGTGTGTATTGGAACAGGGCCTCTGGGGCCAACGTCCTGACTTTC. Protein: CASSVYWNRASGANVLTF. The chain recombines TRBV28 with TRBJ2-6, with D perhaps matching TRBD1 (6 bases). In germline, CDR1 is MDHEN, CDR2 SYDVKM. This CDR3 has 18 residues. Trimming stripped 5 bases from V and 0 bases from J, with 17 bases between.

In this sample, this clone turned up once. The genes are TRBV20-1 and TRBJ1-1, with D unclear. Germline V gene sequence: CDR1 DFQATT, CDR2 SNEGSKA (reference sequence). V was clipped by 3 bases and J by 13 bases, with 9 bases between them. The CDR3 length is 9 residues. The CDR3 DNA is TGCAGTGCTAGGAATGAGGGTTTCTTT. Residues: CSARNEGFF.